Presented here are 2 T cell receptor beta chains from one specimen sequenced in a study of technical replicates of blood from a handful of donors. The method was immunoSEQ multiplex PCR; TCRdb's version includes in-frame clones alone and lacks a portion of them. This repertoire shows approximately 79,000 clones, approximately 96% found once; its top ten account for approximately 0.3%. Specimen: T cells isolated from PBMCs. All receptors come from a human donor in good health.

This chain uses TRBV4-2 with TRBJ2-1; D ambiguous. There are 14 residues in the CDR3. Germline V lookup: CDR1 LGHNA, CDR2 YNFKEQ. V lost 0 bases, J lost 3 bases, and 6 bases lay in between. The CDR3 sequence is CASSQELYYNEQFF. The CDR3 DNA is TGTGCCAGCAGCCAAGAACTATACTACAATGAGCAGTTCTTC.

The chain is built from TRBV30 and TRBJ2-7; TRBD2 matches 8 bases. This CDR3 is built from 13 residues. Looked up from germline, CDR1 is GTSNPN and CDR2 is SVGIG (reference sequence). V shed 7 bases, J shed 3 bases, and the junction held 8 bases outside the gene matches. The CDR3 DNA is TGTGCCTCCGTCGCGAGCGGGAGCTACGAGCAGTACTTC. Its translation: CASVASGSYEQYF.